The 27 T cell receptor beta chains listed next were all sequenced from one sample in a study of cytomegalovirus exposure and HLA in healthy donors. Both 60 Vbeta primers and 13 Jbeta primers went into the PCR. Profiling relied on immunoSEQ multiplex PCR, and the TCRdb table lists in-frame clones only, not all of them. The data hold about 160,000 clones, with roughly 79% observed a single time. Sequencing was performed on PBMCs. These receptor sequences come from a man aged 25 to 45 in good health and CMV-seronegative.

The chain joins TRBV11-2 to TRBJ2-2, with D perhaps matching TRBD1 (5 bases). The germline CDR1 and CDR2 sequences are SGHAT and FQNNGV. The CDR3 has 14 residues. V was cut by 3 bases and J by 2 bases, with 7 bases left in between. CDR3 protein: CASSFRGNTGELFF. DNA for the CDR3: TGTGCCAGCAGCTTTAGGGGAAACACCGGGGAGCTGTTTTTT.

The chain has TRBV28 and TRBJ2-7; maybe TRBD2 (5 bases). V shed 10 bases and J shed 5 bases, with 9 bases lying between them. The CDR3 has 10 residues. The germline V gene encodes CDR1 MDHEN and CDR2 SYDVKM. The CDR3 DNA follows: TGTGCCACCGGAGGCCACGAGCAGTACTTC. This translates into CATGGHEQYF.

The chain is built from TRBV13 and TRBJ1-1; TRBD1 matches at 7 bases. V lost 4 bases to trimming and J lost 2 bases; unmatched junction nucleotides: 13. The CDR3 is 17 amino acids. Germline CDR1 PRHDT, CDR2 FYEKMQ (reference sequence). CDR3 in DNA: TGTGCCAGCAGCTCGAACTCCTTACAGGGGTTTAACACTGAAGCTTTCTTT. It translates to CASSSNSLQGFNTEAFF.

The rearrangement uses TRBV5-1 and TRBJ1-1; D uncertain. Germline lookup yields CDR1 SGHRS and CDR2 YFSETQ. Trimming shortened V by 4 bases and J by 1 base, and 8 bases separated the two germline ends. The CDR3 length is 13 residues. The CDR3: CASSTDTNTEAFF. The CDR3 DNA reads TGCGCCAGCAGCACCGACACGAACACTGAAGCTTTCTTT.

This clone was recorded only once. The rearrangement uses TRBV4-1 and TRBJ2-4; the match to TRBD1 covers 9 bases. CDR1 is MGHRA and CDR2 is YSYEKL in the germline V gene. There are 14 residues in the CDR3. Trimming removed 3 bases from V and 8 bases from J; junction bases left unmatched: 5. The DNA for the CDR3 is TGCGCCAGCAGCCACCAGACAGGGGGGGACATTCAGTACTTC. Translation: CASSHQTGGDIQYF.

V usage is TRBV10-3 and J usage is TRBJ1-4, with TRBD1 matching 7 bases. This CDR3 spans 14 amino acids. The germline CDR1 and CDR2 sequences are ENHRY and SYGVKD. Trimming took 0 bases from V and 8 from J; bases not matched to a gene: 3. In DNA, the CDR3 is TGTGCCATCAGTGAGTCGGGACAGTGGGAAAAACTGTTTTTT. This translates into CAISESGQWEKLFF.

The chain combines TRBV15 with TRBJ2-7; a possible D gene is TRBD1 (5 bases). Trimming left V 0 bases short and J 5 bases short, with 14 bases between. Germline CDR1 LNHNV, CDR2 YYDKDF (reference sequence). This CDR3 has 15 amino acids. CDR3 protein: CATSRDHGKGDEQYF. CDR3 bases: TGTGCCACCAGCAGAGATCACGGAAAAGGGGACGAGCAGTACTTC.

The chain recombines TRBV6-1 with TRBJ2-3; TRBD2 agrees at 14 bases. Germline CDR1 and CDR2: MNHNS and SASEGT. Trimming removed 6 bases from V and 5 bases from J; junction bases left unmatched: 13. The CDR3 covers 18 residues. The CDR3: CASREPTGTSGGIDTQYF. CDR3 sequence (DNA): TGTGCCAGCAGAGAACCCACCGGGACTAGCGGGGGAATAGATACGCAGTATTTT.

This rearrangement joins TRBV28 to TRBJ2-1, with TRBD1 matching over 10 bases. With 5 bases clipped from V and 2 bases from J, the junction kept 6 bases outside the gene matches. The germline CDR1 and CDR2 sequences are MDHEN and SYDVKM. The CDR3 has 16 amino acids. The CDR3 region is CASSTIGQGAYNEQFF. The CDR3 nucleotides are TGTGCCAGCAGTACAATCGGACAGGGGGCCTACAATGAGCAGTTCTTC.

This sequence joins TRBV5-1 and TRBJ2-1; the match to TRBD2 covers 9 bases. Trimming removed 4 bases from V and 4 bases from J; junction bases left unmatched: 6. Germline CDR1 SGHRS, CDR2 YFSETQ. This CDR3 region has 15 residues. The CDR3: CASSTGLASYNEQFF. CDR3 in DNA: TGCGCCAGCAGCACCGGACTAGCGTCGTACAATGAGCAGTTCTTC.

The chain recombines TRBV5-1 with TRBJ1-2, with TRBD1 identical over 9 bases. Per germline, CDR1 SGHRS and CDR2 YFSETQ. V lost 4 bases to trimming and J lost 3 bases; unmatched junction nucleotides: 10. The CDR3 has 16 amino acids. Here the CDR3 reads CASSSVAGQGHYGYTF. CDR3 sequence (DNA): TGCGCCAGCAGCAGTGTCGCGGGACAGGGCCACTATGGCTACACCTTC.

CDR3 in DNA: TGTGCCAGCAGGCTAGGGACAGACGAAGCAACTAATGAAAAACTGTTTTTT. As protein: CASRLGTDEATNEKLFF. The V call is TRBV7-2, the J call TRBJ1-4; 7 bases are shared with TRBD1. J was trimmed by 0 bases and V by 6 bases; bases with no gene match: 10. CDR1 is SGHTA and CDR2 is FQGNSA in the germline V gene. This CDR3 is built from 17 residues.

This chain connects TRBV28 to TRBJ2-4; D may be TRBD1 (6 bases). Trimming pared 5 bases from V and 4 bases from J, leaving 12 bases between. The germline V gene has CDR1 MDHEN and CDR2 SYDVKM. The CDR3 is 14 amino acids. CDR3 nucleotide sequence: TGTGCCAGCAGTCCCGGGACACCAAAAAACATTCAGTACTTC. It is translated as CASSPGTPKNIQYF.

This clone was observed once. The J gene is TRBJ1-2, the V gene TRBV19; 10 bases map to TRBD1. Germline V gene sequence: CDR1 LNHDA, CDR2 SQIVND (reference sequence). CDR3 size: 16 residues. Trimming at V came to 1 base and at J to 4 bases, leaving 6 bases not matched to a gene. The CDR3 loop reads CASSIGGTGDGYGYTF. Here the CDR3 DNA reads TGTGCCAGTAGTATAGGAGGGACAGGGGACGGCTATGGCTACACCTTC. The complete variable domain, with remaining parts taken from reference TRBV19 and TRBJ1-2, reads DGGITQSPKYLFRKEGQNVTLSCEQNLNHDAMYWYRQDPGQGLRLIYYSQIVNDFQKGDIAEGYSVSREKKESFPLTVTSAQKNPTAFYLCASSIGGTGDGYGYTFGSGTRLTVV.

V gene TRBV30 combines with J gene TRBJ1-5, with 10 bases identical to TRBD1. Trimming cost V 1 base and J 4 bases; bases outside gene matches: 4. The CDR3 consists of 15 residues. CDR1 is GTSNPN and CDR2 is SVGIG in the germline V gene (reference sequence). CDR3 nucleotides: TGTGCCTGGAGTGGAAGGACAGGGGGGAATCAGCCCCAGCATTTT. This codes for CAWSGRTGGNQPQHF.

The chain combines TRBV5-8 with TRBJ2-7; D may be TRBD2 (5 bases). The germline V and J ends were trimmed by 2 bases and 3 bases, with 15 bases remaining between them. The CDR3 runs to 15 residues. Germline V gene lookup returns CDR1 SGHTS and CDR2 YDEGEE. The CDR3 is CASSFRGRMDYEQYF. The CDR3 region has the DNA TGTGCCAGCAGCTTCCGGGGTAGGATGGACTACGAGCAGTACTTC.

The chain has TRBV19 and TRBJ1-5; possibly TRBD1 for D (5 bases). This CDR3 has 14 amino acids. V was pared by 7 bases and J by 4 bases, with 14 bases between. CDR1 is LNHDA and CDR2 is SQIVND in the germline V gene (reference sequence). The CDR3: CASTGGNRNQPQHF. The CDR3 DNA reads TGTGCCAGTACCGGGGGGAATCGGAATCAGCCCCAGCATTTT.

To note about this clone: One end of the junction does not line up with germline, which may come from a read error. The chain couples TRBV7-2 to TRBJ2-3, with TRBD2 identical over 8 bases. The CDR3 covers 15 residues. Germline V CDR1 and CDR2: SGHTA, FQGNSA. The CDR3 region is CASTLKAGGVDTQYF. As DNA, the CDR3 is TGTGCCAGCACCTTAAAGGCGGGAGGTGTAGATACGCAGTATTTT.

The chain recombines TRBV28 with TRBJ2-1; D may be TRBD2 (6 bases). Germline V CDR1 and CDR2: MDHEN, SYDVKM. V gave up 11 bases and J gave up 7 bases, with 21 bases separating them. The CDR3 spans 14 residues. The CDR3 protein is CAARRGGSPNEQFF. CDR3 DNA sequence: TGTGCCGCTAGGAGGGGCGGGTCTCCAAATGAGCAGTTCTTC. The full variable domain, rest sourced from reference TRBV28 and TRBJ2-1, is DVKVTQSSRYLVKRTGEKVFLECVQDMDHENMFWYRQDPGLGLRLIYFSYDVKMKEKGDIPEGYSVSREKKERFSLILESASTNQTSMYLCAARRGGSPNEQFFGPGTRLTVL.

This chain's CDR3 is CASSLIPGQGRFNYGYTF. In nucleotides, the CDR3 is TGTGCCAGCAGCTTAATTCCGGGACAGGGGAGATTCAACTATGGCTACACCTTC. V gene TRBV5-6 combines with J gene TRBJ1-2; 10 bases line up with TRBD1. With 2 bases clipped from V and 2 bases from J, the junction kept 12 bases outside the gene matches. The V gene's germline CDR1 is SGHDT and CDR2 YYEEEE. The CDR3 length is 18 residues.

The rearrangement links TRBV10-3 to TRBJ1-4; possibly TRBD1 for D (6 bases). V gave up 3 bases and J gave up 10 bases, with 12 bases separating them. The CDR3 runs 13 residues. The germline V gene has CDR1 ENHRY and CDR2 SYGVKD. CDR3 in DNA: TGTGCCATCAGTGAACCTCAGGGGTTAAAACTGTTTTTT. Protein: CAISEPQGLKLFF.

This chain connects TRBV4-1 to TRBJ2-7; 7 positions agree with TRBD2. The CDR3 totals 15 residues. With V trimmed by 1 base and J by 4 bases, 7 bases remained unmatched. Germline V CDR1 and CDR2: MGHRA, YSYEKL. The CDR3 protein is CASSQGLAAIYEQYF. In DNA form, the CDR3 reads TGCGCCAGCAGCCAAGGCCTAGCGGCAATTTACGAGCAGTACTTC.

V and J are TRBV5-1 and TRBJ2-1; TRBD2 aligns across 8 bases. The germline V gene encodes CDR1 SGHRS and CDR2 YFSETQ. The CDR3 runs to 16 residues. V lost 4 bases and J lost 5; bases outside the gene matches: 11. DNA of the CDR3: TGCGCCAGCAGCCATCCGGGACTAGATAGACACAATGAGCAGTTCTTC. Its translation is CASSHPGLDRHNEQFF.

This clone is a singleton in its sample. The chain couples TRBV12-5 to TRBJ1-4; D not resolved. Germline V gives CDR1 LGHNT, CDR2 FRNRAP. This CDR3 spans 18 amino acids. Trimming removed 2 bases at V and 2 bases at J, with 18 bases between. Here the CDR3 reads CASGLSLAPAGTNEKLFF. CDR3 nucleotide sequence: TGTGCTAGTGGTTTGTCCCTCGCCCCCGCGGGGACTAATGAAAAACTGTTTTTT.

The rearrangement links TRBV7-9 to TRBJ1-3, with D perhaps TRBD1 (5 bases). CDR3 length: 15 amino acids. V was cut by 0 bases and J by 0 bases, with 6 bases left in between. Germline V lookup: CDR1 SEHNR, CDR2 FQNEAQ (reference sequence). The CDR3 DNA sequence: TGTGCCAGCAGCTTAGCGCAGGGCTCTGGAAACACCATATATTTT. It encodes CASSLAQGSGNTIYF.

This clone appeared once. V and J are TRBV9 and TRBJ2-5, with D perhaps TRBD2 (5 bases). The germline V gene encodes CDR1 SGDLS and CDR2 YYNGEE. The CDR3 extends over 13 amino acids. Trimming left V 5 bases short and J 5 bases short, with 13 bases between. CDR3 in DNA: TGTGCCAGCAGTCTAGGATCGGGGGAGACCCAGTACTTC. Translating gives CASSLGSGETQYF.

The chain links TRBV7-2 to TRBJ2-7, with TRBD1 matching over 9 bases. The CDR3 has 16 amino acids. V was pared by 0 bases and J by 4 bases, with 7 bases of the junction left unmatched. CDR1 SGHTA and CDR2 FQGNSA come from the germline V gene. The DNA of the CDR3 is TGTGCCAGCAGCTTAGCGGGTGGGACAGGGCTATACGAGCAGTACTTC. It translates to CASSLAGGTGLYEQYF.